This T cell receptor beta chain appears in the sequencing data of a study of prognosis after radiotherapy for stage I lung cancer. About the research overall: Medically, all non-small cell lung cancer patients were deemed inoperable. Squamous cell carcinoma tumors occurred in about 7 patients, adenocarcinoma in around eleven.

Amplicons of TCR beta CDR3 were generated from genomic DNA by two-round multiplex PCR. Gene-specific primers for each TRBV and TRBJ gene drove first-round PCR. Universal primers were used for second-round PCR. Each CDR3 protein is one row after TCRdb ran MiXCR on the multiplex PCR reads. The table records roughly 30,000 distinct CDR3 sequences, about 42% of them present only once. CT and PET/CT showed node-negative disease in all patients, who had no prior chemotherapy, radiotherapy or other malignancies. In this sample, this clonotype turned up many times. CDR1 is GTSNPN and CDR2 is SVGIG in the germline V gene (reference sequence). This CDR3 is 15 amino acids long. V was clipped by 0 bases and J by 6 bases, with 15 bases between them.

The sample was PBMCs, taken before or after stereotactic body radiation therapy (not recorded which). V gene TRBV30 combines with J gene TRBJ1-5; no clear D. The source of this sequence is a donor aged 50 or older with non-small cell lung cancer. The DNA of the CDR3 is TGTGCCTGGAGTGTAGGCGGCAGAGTGAGTCAGCCCCAGCATTTT. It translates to CAWSVGGRVSQPQHF.